The source of this TCR beta chain is a study of T cell responses to AZD1222 COVID-19 vaccine. Findings and limits, study-wide: Nearly half of spike-specific TCRs reportedly go after variant regions that carry no mutations. With two AZD1222 doses given, Spike-specific TCR breadth and depth both rose. The study identified only a handful of AZD1222 recipients as seropositive at baseline.

The CDR3 contains 14 residues. Germline CDR1 and CDR2: LGHDT and YNNKEL (reference sequence). With 1 base removed from V and 2 bases from J, the gap between germline ends came to 3 bases. Worth noting for this clone: Antigen: not known.

Clones were sequenced by immunoSEQ multiplex PCR, and TCRdb holds only the in-frame ones, with some missing. The sample has tens of thousands of clones, under 95% seen once. The material was peripheral blood, obtained on day 0 of AZD1222 vaccination. The TCR was taken from an adult in good health. The chain joins TRBV3-1 (or the pseudogene TRBV3-2) to TRBJ1-6; D gene ambiguous. The CDR3 DNA reads TGTGCCAGCAGCCAAGGAACCTATAATTCACCCCTCCACTTT. Its translation is CASSQGTYNSPLHF.